This T cell receptor (beta chain) was found in a study of monozygotic twins with inflammatory bowel disease. TCRdb re-called the 5' RACE reads and gives one entry per CDR3 protein, without DNA. The listing records around 190,000 distinct CDR3 sequences. Whole-study results and caveats: In the analysis, different T cell subtypes could not be told apart. Repertoire similarity did not differ between concordant and discordant twins, possibly owing to limited power.

Turning to this clonotype: Antigen unknown.

The CDR3 has 12 residues. The germline CDR1 and CDR2 sequences are DFQATT and SNEGSKA (reference sequence). The chain carries TRBV20-1 and TRBJ1-1. The source is a human donor with ulcerative colitis or Crohn's disease, or a healthy co-twin of an affected twin (not recorded which). The sample consisted of blood. The CDR3 region is CSATTLNTEAFF.